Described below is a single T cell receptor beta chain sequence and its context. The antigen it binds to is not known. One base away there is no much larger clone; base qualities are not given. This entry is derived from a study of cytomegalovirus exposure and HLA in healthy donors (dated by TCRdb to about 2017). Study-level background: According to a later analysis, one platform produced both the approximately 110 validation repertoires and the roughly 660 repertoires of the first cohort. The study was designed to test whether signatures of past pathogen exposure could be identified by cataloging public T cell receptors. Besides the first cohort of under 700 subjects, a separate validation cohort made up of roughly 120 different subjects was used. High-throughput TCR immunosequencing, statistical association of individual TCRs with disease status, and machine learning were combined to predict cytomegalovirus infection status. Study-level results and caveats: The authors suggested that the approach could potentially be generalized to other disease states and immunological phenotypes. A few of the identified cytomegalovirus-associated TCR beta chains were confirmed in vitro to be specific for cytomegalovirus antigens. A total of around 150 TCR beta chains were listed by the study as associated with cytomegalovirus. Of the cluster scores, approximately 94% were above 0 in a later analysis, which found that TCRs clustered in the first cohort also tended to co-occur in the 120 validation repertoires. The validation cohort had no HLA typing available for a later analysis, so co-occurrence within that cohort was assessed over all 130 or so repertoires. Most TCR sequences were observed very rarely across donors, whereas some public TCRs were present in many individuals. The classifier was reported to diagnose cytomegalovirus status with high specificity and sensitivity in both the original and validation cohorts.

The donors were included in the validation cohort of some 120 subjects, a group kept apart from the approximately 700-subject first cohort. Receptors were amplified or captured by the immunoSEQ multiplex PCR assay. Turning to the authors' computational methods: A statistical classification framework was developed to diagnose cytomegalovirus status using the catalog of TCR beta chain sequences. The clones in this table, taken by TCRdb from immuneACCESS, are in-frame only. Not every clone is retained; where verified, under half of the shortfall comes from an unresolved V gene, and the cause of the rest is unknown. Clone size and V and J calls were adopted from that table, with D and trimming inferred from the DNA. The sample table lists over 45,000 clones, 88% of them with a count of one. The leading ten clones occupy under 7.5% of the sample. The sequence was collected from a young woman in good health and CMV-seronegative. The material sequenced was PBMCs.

The DNA reads TGTGCCAGCAGTTTCTCCTATAACGGGAGGGATACGCAGTATTTT. Its amino acids are CASSFSYNGRDTQYF. The chain joins TRBV27 to TRBJ2-3; 7 of the junction bases match TRBD2. The CDR3 runs 15 amino acids, cysteine and phenylalanine included. The DNA shown is the 45-base CDR3, in frame from base 1. V and J are trimmed by 3 bases and 6 bases, and the gene matches miss 9 bases of the junction. Via the germline V gene (reference sequence), CDR1 is MNHEY and CDR2 SMNVEV.